This T cell receptor (beta chain) was captured by sequencing in a study of CXCR3-negative and CXCR3-positive naive CD8 T cells. Study findings and constraints: TRBV-TRBJ usage matched between naive CXCR3-negative and CXCR3-positive cells but not between memory cells. CXCR3-negative naive cells had less hydrophobic TRB CDR3s than did CXCR3-positive naive cells.

The TRB libraries of cDNA were built by UMI-labeled 5' RACE. TCRdb reworked the 5' RACE reads into one entry per CDR3 protein, no DNA. The repertoire shows roughly 130,000 distinct CDR3 sequences; the top ten hold about 0.62%. Germline CDR1 reads MNHEY; CDR2 reads SMNVEV (reference sequence). The CDR3 is made up of 15 amino acids. Regarding this clonotype: Its matching antigen is unknown.

Triplicate sorts, around 300,000 cells apiece, were made for each CD8+ T cell subset. The sequenced material came from naive CXCR3+ CD8+ T cells from blood. Subset meaning: CD45RO-CCR7+CD27+CD95- naive CD8+ T cells expressing CXCR3 (TNR3+). This chain links TRBV27 with TRBJ2-1; without DNA, the TCRdb call of TRBD1 cannot be checked. This TCR derives from a human donor in good health. Some clones in this sample may be carry-over from other donors' samples. CDR3 in amino acids: CASRLQGSGYHEQFF.